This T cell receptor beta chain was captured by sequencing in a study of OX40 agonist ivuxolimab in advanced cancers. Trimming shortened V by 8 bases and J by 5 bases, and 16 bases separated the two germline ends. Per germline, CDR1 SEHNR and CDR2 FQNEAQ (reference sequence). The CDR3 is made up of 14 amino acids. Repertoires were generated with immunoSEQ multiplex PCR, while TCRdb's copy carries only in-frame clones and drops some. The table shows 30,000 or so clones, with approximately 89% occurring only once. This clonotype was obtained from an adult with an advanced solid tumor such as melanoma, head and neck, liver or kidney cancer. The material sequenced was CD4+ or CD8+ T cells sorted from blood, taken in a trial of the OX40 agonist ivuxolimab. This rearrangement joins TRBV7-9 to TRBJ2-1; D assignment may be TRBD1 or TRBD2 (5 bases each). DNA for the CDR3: TGTGCCAGCCTTCGGGGCGCTCCAAACAATGAGCAGTTCTTC. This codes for CASLRGAPNNEQFF.